This entry lists 10 T cell receptor beta chains sequenced from one sample in a study of OX40 agonist ivuxolimab in advanced cancers. Produced via immunoSEQ multiplex PCR; TCRdb's table is partial and in-frame only. Of roughly 40,000 clones listed, 82% are singletons. This sample comprised CD4+ or CD8+ T cells sorted from blood, obtained in a trial of the OX40 agonist ivuxolimab. The source is an adult with an advanced solid tumor such as melanoma, head and neck, liver or kidney cancer.

This clone appeared once. The chain combines TRBV5-6 with TRBJ2-5; tentatively, D is TRBD2 (5 bases). Deletions cut 1 base from V and 1 base from J, with 8 bases between. CDR1 SGHDT and CDR2 YYEEEE come from the germline V gene. This CDR3 comprises 14 residues. Written as DNA, the CDR3 is TGTGCCAGCAGCTTGCGCGGGCTCCAAGAGACCCAGTACTTC. Amino acids: CASSLRGLQETQYF. Full variable domain (outside the CDR3, taken from reference TRBV5-6 and TRBJ2-5): DAGVTQSPTHLIKTRGQQVTLRCSPKSGHDTVSWYQQALGQGPQFIFQYYEEEERQRGNFPDRFSGHQFPNYSSELNVNALLLGDSALYLCASSLRGLQETQYFGPGTRLLVL.

The chain employs TRBV5-5 and TRBJ2-1; D is perhaps TRBD2 (5 bases). V shed 0 bases and J shed 8 bases, with 15 bases lying between them. CDR1 and CDR2 from the germline V gene are SGHKS and YYEKEE (reference sequence). The CDR3 is made up of 15 amino acids. The CDR3 region is CASSLDRGYVYEQFF. In DNA form, the CDR3 reads TGTGCCAGCAGCTTGGATCGGGGTTACGTGTATGAGCAGTTCTTC.

The V call is TRBV5-6, the J call TRBJ1-2; 7 bases are a match to TRBD1. CDR3 length equals 15 residues. V lost 4 bases to trimming and J lost 7 bases; unmatched junction nucleotides: 13. Germline V gene lookup returns CDR1 SGHDT and CDR2 YYEEEE. CDR3 in amino acids: CASSPLGQETAGYTF. The CDR3 coding sequence is TGTGCCAGCAGCCCGCTTGGACAGGAGACTGCTGGCTACACCTTC.

The chain couples TRBV25-1 to TRBJ1-2; D is ambiguous. The length of the CDR3 is 12 residues. Germline-derived CDR1 and CDR2 are MGHDK and SYGVNS. With 3 bases removed from V and 7 bases from J, the gap between germline ends came to 9 bases. Written as DNA, the CDR3 is TGTGCCAGCAGTGATTTGGGGTCTGGCTACACCTTC. This sequence encodes CASSDLGSGYTF.

This CDR3 reads CASTQLTVYNEQFF. CDR3 in DNA: TGTGCCAGCACCCAATTGACAGTCTACAATGAGCAGTTCTTC. The chain combines TRBV7-9 with TRBJ2-1, with D perhaps TRBD1 (5 bases). Germline V CDR1 and CDR2: SEHNR, FQNEAQ (reference sequence). CDR3 length: 14 amino acids. V was trimmed by 7 bases and J by 3 bases, leaving 13 bases between them.

This sequence joins TRBV28 and TRBJ2-7, with D perhaps TRBD1 or TRBD2 (5 bases each). The V end was cut by 3 bases, the J end by 0 bases, with 12 bases between. The CDR3 has 15 amino acids. Germline CDR1 reads MDHEN; CDR2 reads SYDVKM. The CDR3 DNA sequence: TGTGCCAGCAGTTTTCGAGGGACGAGCTCCTACGAGCAGTACTTC. This sequence encodes CASSFRGTSSYEQYF.

The chain couples TRBV7-2 to TRBJ1-5; D is unresolved. CDR3 length: 12 amino acids. Between the trimmed V and J ends, which lost 4 bases and 7 bases, there was a span of 8 bases. CDR1 is SGHTA, CDR2 FQGNSA, per germline. CDR3 amino acids: CASSSSGQPQHF. DNA of the CDR3: TGTGCCAGCAGCTCCTCCGGCCAGCCCCAGCATTTT.

This chain uses TRBV18 with TRBJ2-3, with a weak D call TRBD2 (5 bases). Germline CDR1 and CDR2: KGHSH and LQKENI. V lost 3 bases and J lost 6, with 16 bases in between. This CDR3 comprises 15 residues. CDR3 in amino acids: CASSPERTAWDTQYF. The CDR3 DNA follows: TGTGCCAGCTCACCGGAGAGGACTGCTTGGGATACGCAGTATTTT. Using reference TRBV18 and TRBJ2-3 for the parts outside the CDR3, the full variable domain is NAGVMQNPRHLVRRRGQEARLRCSPMKGHSHVYWYRQLPEEGLKFMVYLQKENIIDESGMPKERFSAEFPKEGPSILRIQQVVRGDSAAYFCASSPERTAWDTQYFGPGTRLTVL.

The rearrangement links TRBV18 to TRBJ2-2; no clear D gene. V was clipped by 5 bases and J by 6 bases, with 13 bases between them. There are 14 residues in the CDR3. Germline lookup yields CDR1 KGHSH and CDR2 LQKENI. CDR3 nucleotide sequence: TGTGCCAGCTCATCTGAAGGAAGGGCCGGGGAGCTGTTTTTT. This gives the protein CASSSEGRAGELFF.

This clone showed up just a few times. The chain links TRBV27 to TRBJ2-6; D is undetermined. The germline V gene encodes CDR1 MNHEY and CDR2 SMNVEV (reference sequence). Trimming removed 7 bases from V and 0 bases from J, with 4 bases in between. This CDR3 comprises 13 residues. In DNA, the CDR3 is TGTGCCAGCAAAGTCTCTGGGGCCAACGTCCTGACTTTC. The encoded protein is CASKVSGANVLTF. Using reference TRBV27 and TRBJ2-6 for the parts outside the CDR3, the full variable domain is EAQVTQNPRYLITVTGKKLTVTCSQNMNHEYMSWYRQDPGLGLRQIYYSMNVEVTDKGDVPEGYKVSRKEKRNFPLILESPSPNQTSLYFCASKVSGANVLTFGAGSRLTVL.